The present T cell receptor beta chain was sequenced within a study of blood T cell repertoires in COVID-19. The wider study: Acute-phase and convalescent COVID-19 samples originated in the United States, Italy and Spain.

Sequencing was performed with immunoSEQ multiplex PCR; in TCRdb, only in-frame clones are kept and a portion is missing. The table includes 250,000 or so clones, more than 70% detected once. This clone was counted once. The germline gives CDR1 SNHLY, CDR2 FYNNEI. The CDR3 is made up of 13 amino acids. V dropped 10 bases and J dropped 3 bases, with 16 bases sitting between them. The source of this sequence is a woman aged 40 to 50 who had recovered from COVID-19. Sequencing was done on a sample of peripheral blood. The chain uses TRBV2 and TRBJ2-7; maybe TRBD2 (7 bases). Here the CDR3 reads CATQRDTDYEQYF. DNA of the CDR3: TGTGCCACCCAGCGGGACACCGACTACGAGCAGTACTTC.